This T cell receptor beta chain is from a study of T cell responses to AZD1222 COVID-19 vaccine. Germline V lookup: CDR1 MNHNY, CDR2 SVGAGI (reference sequence). CDR3 size: 13 residues. The trim removed 0 bases at V and 6 bases at J, leaving 2 bases unmatched. As regards this clone: Its target is not known.

Some clones are missing from TCRdb's copy, which holds only in-frame ones; the method was immunoSEQ multiplex PCR. This table holds some 150,000 clones, 93% found once. The study's findings and limits: Recipients of AZD1222 seropositive at baseline numbered only five or six. Across spike, vaccine-associated CD4 TCRs were found, dominant at 160-218 and 743-854. A mostly white British donor set with more females was recruited, and clonal diversity was possibly underestimated.

This clonotype originated in an adult in good health. The V call is TRBV6-6, the J call TRBJ2-7; 7 bases fit TRBD1. This specimen consisted of peripheral blood, obtained on day 0 of AZD1222 vaccination. CDR3 bases: TGTGCCAGCAGTTACTCGAGGGACAGCGAGCAGTACTTC. Translation: CASSYSRDSEQYF.